This passage covers 25 T cell receptor beta chains from one sample sequenced in a study of identical twins. From the 5' RACE reads, TCRdb called clonotypes with MiXCR, one entry per CDR3 protein. The table lists approximately 690,000 distinct CDR3 sequences, 5.5% to 7.5% of them singletons. The specimen sequenced was naive T cells sorted from blood. These receptors all come from a man between 18 and 29 years old in good health.

This clonotype was observed many times. The J gene is TRBJ2-5, the V gene TRBV29-1, with a possible D match to TRBD1 (6 bases). The V end was cut by 7 bases, the J end by 4 bases, with 13 bases between. This CDR3 has 12 residues. The germline CDR1 and CDR2 sequences are SQVTM and ANQGSEA. CDR3 coding DNA: TGCAGCGCCCAGGGGAAAGGAGAGACCCAGTACTTC. It specifies CSAQGKGETQYF.

The table lists this clonotype with a few counts. V gene TRBV6-5 combines with J gene TRBJ2-5; weak D call: TRBD2 (5 bases). V dropped 7 bases and J dropped 4 bases, with 10 bases sitting between them. The CDR3 has 12 amino acids. The germline V gene has CDR1 MNHEY and CDR2 SVGAGI. The CDR3 protein is CASKGSLETQYF. DNA of the CDR3: TGTGCCAGCAAAGGGAGTTTAGAGACCCAGTACTTC.

In this sample, this clonotype turned up many times. CDR3 nucleotide sequence: TGTGCCATCAGTGAGGGACAACCCTACGAGCAGTACGTC. This codes for CAISEGQPYEQYV. This chain joins TRBV10-3 and TRBJ2-7; TRBD1 might be the D (5 bases). CDR3 length equals 13 residues. Germline loops: CDR1 ENHRY, CDR2 SYGVKD. V was trimmed by 2 bases and J by 2 bases, leaving 7 bases between them.

This clonotype was observed a few times. The rearrangement joins TRBV7-2 to TRBJ2-5; no definite D call. The CDR3 runs 12 residues. The V gene lost 1 base and the J gene lost 9 bases, with 9 bases spanning the gap. CDR1 and CDR2 from the germline V gene are SGHTA and FQGNSA. The CDR3 DNA is TGTGCCAGCAGCTTAGTTGGCTCCGCCCAGTACTTC. This translates into CASSLVGSAQYF.

This clonotype was seen only a few times. The rearrangement links TRBV7-2 to TRBJ2-1; a weak D match, TRBD1 (5 bases). The CDR3 is made up of 15 amino acids. Germline-derived CDR1 and CDR2 are SGHTA and FQGNSA. Between the trimmed V and J ends, which lost 1 base and 5 bases, there was a span of 12 bases. The CDR3 sequence: CASSLVSGMDNEQFF. CDR3 bases: TGTGCCAGCAGCTTAGTCTCAGGGATGGACAATGAGCAGTTCTTC.

This clonotype was seen repeatedly, ten times or more. The chain uses TRBV29-1 and TRBJ2-3; 11 bases map to TRBD2. The CDR3 spans 16 residues. CDR1 and CDR2 from the germline V gene are SQVTM and ANQGSEA. V lost 1 base and J lost 4; bases outside the gene matches: 7. The CDR3, as DNA: TGCAGCGTTGAAGGTTTAGCGGGAGGGCCTTCAGATACGCAGTATTTT. Encoded protein: CSVEGLAGGPSDTQYF.

Many counts were recorded for this clonotype. The chain is built from TRBV29-1 and TRBJ2-1; D ambiguous. With 4 bases removed from V and 0 bases from J, the gap between germline ends came to 10 bases. Germline V gene sequence: CDR1 SQVTM, CDR2 ANQGSEA. The CDR3 is 14 amino acids. The DNA for the CDR3 is TGCAGCGTTGGCTTACAAAGCTCCTACAATGAGCAGTTCTTC. It specifies CSVGLQSSYNEQFF.

This clonotype was counted ten times or more. The genes are TRBV20-1 and TRBJ2-1; D is unclear. The CDR3 spans 11 residues. Germline assignment: CDR1 DFQATT and CDR2 SNEGSKA (reference sequence). Trimming removed 2 bases from V and 9 bases from J, with 8 bases in between. CDR3 region: CSARRMVEQFF. DNA of the CDR3: TGCAGTGCTAGAAGGATGGTTGAGCAGTTCTTC.

This clonotype was seen more than once but under ten times. The chain recombines TRBV5-6 with TRBJ2-7; tentative D call: TRBD1 (6 bases). The germline CDR1 and CDR2 sequences are SGHDT and YYEEEE. The CDR3 length is 15 residues. The V end lost 4 bases, the J end lost 6 bases, and 20 bases lay between the germline ends. In DNA form, the CDR3 reads TGTGCCAGCAGCACAGGGACGTTAGGCTGGGTCGAGCAGTACGTC. It encodes CASSTGTLGWVEQYV.

This clonotype was counted at least ten times. J is TRBJ1-2 and V is TRBV12-3 or TRBV12-4, with unresolved D. V lost 5 bases to trimming and J lost 2 bases, with 15 bases between them. The CDR3 is 15 residues long. The CDR3 DNA reads as TGTGCCAGCAGTCGTTCTGCAGCCTCGAACTATGGCTACACCTTC. Encoded protein: CASSRSAASNYGYTF.

The sample holds many counts of this clonotype. The rearrangement links TRBV10-3 to TRBJ2-1; weak D call: TRBD1 (5 bases). V shed 2 bases and J shed 2 bases, with 7 bases lying between them. The CDR3 is 14 amino acids. In germline, CDR1 is ENHRY, CDR2 SYGVKD. In DNA, the CDR3 is TGTGCCATCAGTGAGCCAGGGCCCTACAATGAGCAGTTCTTC. Translated: CAISEPGPYNEQFF.

This clonotype was seen many times. The rearrangement uses TRBV29-1 and TRBJ2-7; no clear D gene. The germline CDR1 and CDR2 sequences are SQVTM and ANQGSEA. Trimming pared 4 bases from V and 3 bases from J, leaving 16 bases between. This CDR3 is 14 amino acids long. DNA for the CDR3: TGCAGCGTTGTTTTAGTCTCTATGGGCTACGAGCAGTACTTC. This encodes CSVVLVSMGYEQYF.

This clonotype appeared many times. This chain's CDR3 is CASSLTGYNEQFF. CDR3 nucleotide sequence: TGTGCCAGCAGCTTAACAGGATACAATGAGCAGTTCTTC. The chain couples TRBV12-3 or TRBV12-4 to TRBJ2-1, with a possible D match to TRBD1 (5 bases). This CDR3 is built from 13 residues. The V end was cut by 6 bases, the J end by 4 bases, with 10 bases between.

This clonotype was found many times. The chain is built from TRBV29-1 and TRBJ2-5, with D uncertain. With 4 bases removed from V and 2 bases from J, the gap between germline ends came to 8 bases. CDR3 size: 12 residues. CDR1 and CDR2 (germline): SQVTM, ANQGSEA. The CDR3 region has the DNA TGCAGCGTTGCCGTGTCACAAGAGACCCAGTACTTC. Translated: CSVAVSQETQYF.

This clonotype has a count of ten or more. An end of the junction does not agree with germline; a read error may underlie this. The rearrangement joins TRBV7-2 to TRBJ2-3; the match to TRBD2 covers 11 bases. The CDR3 runs to 14 residues. Germline CDR1 and CDR2: SGHTA and FQGNSA. The DNA for the CDR3 is TGTGCCAGCATCTTAGCGGGAGGGTTAGATACGCAGTATTTT. It yields the protein CASILAGGLDTQYF.

This clonotype was recorded many times. This rearrangement joins TRBV25-1 to TRBJ1-2; D gene uncertain. Germline CDR1 and CDR2: MGHDK and SYGVNS. V was trimmed by 10 bases and J by 2 bases, leaving 8 bases between them. The CDR3 sequence is 11 residues long. CDR3 nucleotide sequence: TGTGCCACCAAACTAAACTATGGCTACACCTTC. Translating it yields CATKLNYGYTF.

V usage is TRBV11-2 and J usage is TRBJ2-1; maybe TRBD1 (7 bases). Trimming took 7 bases from V and 8 from J, leaving 15 bases between them. Germline V gene lookup returns CDR1 SGHAT and CDR2 FQNNGV. The CDR3 is made up of 13 amino acids. The CDR3 region is CASILGGGYEQFF. DNA for the CDR3: TGTGCCAGCATCCTCGGAGGGGGCTATGAGCAGTTCTTC.

In this sample, this clonotype turned up a few times. V is TRBV6-1 and J is TRBJ1-4, with D uncertain. The CDR3 has 14 residues. CDR1 and CDR2 (germline): MNHNS, SASEGT. V lost 7 bases to trimming and J lost 7 bases, with 16 bases between them. CDR3 in amino acids: CASKPPGRGEKLFF. The CDR3 DNA is TGTGCCAGCAAACCGCCGGGGAGAGGTGAAAAACTGTTTTTT.

This rearrangement joins TRBV27 to TRBJ2-7; 13 nucleotides agree with TRBD2. CDR3 size: 15 residues. V gave up 4 bases and J gave up 7 bases; unmatched junction bases: 7. Germline V gene lookup returns CDR1 MNHEY and CDR2 SMNVEV (reference sequence). The CDR3 region has the DNA TGTGCCAGCAGTTCTGGACTAGCGGGAGCTGGAGAGCAGTACGTC. Protein sequence: CASSSGLAGAGEQYV.

This clonotype has a count of ten or more. The rearrangement links TRBV5-1 to TRBJ2-2; no clear D gene. Germline CDR1 reads SGHRS; CDR2 reads YFSETQ. Trimming took 1 base from V and 6 from J, leaving 1 base between them. This CDR3 comprises 11 residues. The CDR3, as DNA: TGCGCCAGCAGCTTGTCCGGGGAGCTGTTTTTT. Its translation is CASSLSGELFF. The full variable domain, in which reference TRBV5-1 and TRBJ2-2 provide the parts outside the CDR3, is KAGVTQTPRYLIKTRGQQVTLSCSPISGHRSVSWYQQTPGQGLQFLFEYFSETQRNKGNFPGRFSGRQFSNSRSEMNVSTLELGDSALYLCASSLSGELFFGEGSRLTVL.

V usage is TRBV18 and J usage is TRBJ2-5; TRBD1 is a possible D gene (5 bases). The V gene lost 6 bases and the J gene lost 5 bases, with 13 bases spanning the gap. This CDR3 is built from 13 residues. Per the germline V gene, CDR1 is KGHSH and CDR2 is LQKENI. In DNA form, the CDR3 reads TGTGCCAGCTCCCCGCACCCAGGGGAGACCCAGTACTTC. Its protein product is CASSPHPGETQYF.

The table lists this clonotype with many counts. J is TRBJ2-7 and V is TRBV10-3, with a possible D match to TRBD2 (6 bases). V lost 11 bases and J 1 base, leaving 15 bases between the germline ends. Germline CDR1 reads ENHRY; CDR2 reads SYGVKD. The CDR3 covers 13 residues. This CDR3 is CAAQGGGSYEQYF. CDR3 sequence (DNA): TGTGCCGCCCAAGGAGGAGGGTCCTACGAGCAGTACTTC.

This clonotype was detected ten times or more. This chain links TRBV5-1 with TRBJ1-1; D not resolved. V lost 5 bases and J 4 bases, leaving 15 bases between the germline ends. CDR1 is SGHRS and CDR2 is YFSETQ in the germline V gene. This CDR3 has 14 residues. The CDR3 spells CASRKGTASTEAFF. Written as DNA, the CDR3 is TGCGCCAGCAGAAAGGGAACAGCGTCCACTGAAGCTTTCTTT.

This clonotype was seen more than once but under ten times. CDR3 sequence reads: CASSQWDHGLNTEAFF. In DNA, the CDR3 is TGTGCCAGCAGCCAATGGGATCACGGGCTGAACACTGAAGCTTTCTTT. The chain joins TRBV3-1 to TRBJ1-1; unclear D gene. This CDR3 is 16 amino acids long. With 2 bases removed from V and 0 bases from J, the gap between germline ends came to 13 bases. Germline CDR1 reads LGHDT; CDR2 reads YNNKEL (reference sequence).

This clonotype was recorded at least ten times. The chain couples TRBV6-1 to TRBJ2-4; TRBD2 matches 9 bases. The junction had 14 bases not matched to a gene; V was cut back by 8 bases and J by 0 bases. CDR3 length: 18 residues. The germline CDR1 and CDR2 sequences are MNHNS and SASEGT. DNA for the CDR3: TGTGCCAGCGGGGAAGCGGGAGGCCTCCCGATAGCCAAAAACATTCAGTACTTC. Protein: CASGEAGGLPIAKNIQYF.